These 5 T cell receptor beta chains originate from one sample sequenced in a study of T cells in tumors after PD-1 blockade. Only in-frame clones appear in the TCRdb table, and some are missing; sequencing was by immunoSEQ multiplex PCR. This sample carries approximately 47,000 clones, roughly 84% of them seen once, and the ten largest clones take 8% to 9.5%. The sequenced sample was PBMCs, obtained before anti-PD-1 therapy. The receptors shown here come from a human donor with advanced basal cell or squamous cell carcinoma (not recorded which).

V is TRBV5-4 and J is TRBJ2-5, with TRBD2 identical over 12 bases. The CDR3 is 14 residues long. The germline gives CDR1 SGHNT, CDR2 YYREEE (reference sequence). Unmatched junction bases numbered 3, after V lost 4 bases and J lost 5 bases. The CDR3 sequence: CASSLAGGPETQYF. The DNA of the CDR3 is TGTGCCAGCAGCCTAGCGGGAGGGCCGGAGACCCAGTACTTC.

This sequence joins TRBV24-1 and TRBJ1-6; TRBD1 is a possible D gene (6 bases). The V end lost 3 bases, the J end lost 6 bases, and 8 bases lay between the germline ends. This CDR3 has 14 amino acids. The V gene's germline CDR1 is KGHDR and CDR2 SFDVKD. In DNA, the CDR3 is TGTGCCACCAGTGATCCGGGGGCTAATTCACCCCTCCACTTT. It encodes CATSDPGANSPLHF.

The chain joins TRBV15 to TRBJ2-4; D may be TRBD2 (6 bases). Germline V gene data show CDR1 as LNHNV and CDR2 as YYDKDF (reference sequence). The CDR3 covers 13 residues. V lost 4 bases and J 12 bases, leaving 16 bases between the germline ends. CDR3 sequence reads: CATSKGGVDSQYF. The CDR3 DNA reads as TGTGCCACCAGCAAGGGCGGGGTAGATTCTCAGTACTTC.

The V and J genes are TRBV4-2 and TRBJ2-3, with TRBD2 matching 10 bases. Germline V gives CDR1 LGHNA, CDR2 YNFKEQ. J lost 2 bases, V lost 0 bases, and 8 bases had no gene match. This CDR3 has 18 amino acids. CDR3 region: CASSQDRSGRGVTDTQYF. CDR3 in DNA: TGTGCCAGCAGCCAAGATCGAAGCGGGAGGGGGGTCACAGATACGCAGTATTTT.

The chain is built from TRBV5-1 and TRBJ2-1; 7 bases line up with TRBD1. CDR1 and CDR2 from the germline V gene are SGHRS and YFSETQ. The V and J ends lost 4 bases and 4 bases, in that order; junction bases with no gene match: 8. The CDR3 is 15 amino acids. The CDR3 loop reads CASSMATGSYNEQFF. The CDR3 DNA reads TGCGCCAGCAGCATGGCGACAGGGTCATACAATGAGCAGTTCTTC.